Sequencing of this TCR beta chain was carried out in a study of shared clonotypes between healthy human individuals (dated by TCRdb to about 2020). General notes on the study: A couple of women and a few men aged 18 to 49 years were included in the cohort. To increase sequencing depth and limit assay-specific biases, TCR repertoire library preparation and sequencing were carried out by different laboratories using diverse techniques. To estimate repertoire size and how much clonotype sharing occurs between individuals, the study deeply sequenced the blood TCR repertoires of roughly 5 healthy adults. For each donor, CD4 naive and CD4 memory were each given three plates, CD8 naive was given two plates, and CD8 memory was given one plate. Each donor's leukapheresis produced roughly between roughly 0.9 and 8.9 billion PBMCs. Results the study describes overall, beyond this receptor: Clonotypes shared by all four sorted-subset donors showed higher generation probabilities than non-shared clonotypes. Rarefaction of sorted-subset datasets indicated incomplete sequencing despite the large sequencing depth. Pairwise subsampling indicated that sequencing depth was expected to affect the degree of clonotype sharing among donors. Only blood was sampled, and tissue TCR repertoires likely differ from those in blood. Larger estimated clonotype richness was generally found for naive subsets than for memory subsets. Because the study included a small number of donors, the genetic and exposure-history diversity represented was limited. When a handful of donors were compared, the shared fraction of clonotypes was around 5.1% for naive CD4, 3.5% to 4% for naive CD8, 2.3% for memory CD4, and roughly 0.43% for memory CD8.

TCR CDR3 regions were amplified from genomic DNA by multiplex PCR using the deep immunoSEQ assay. Extracted genomic DNA from each cell subset was distributed evenly across all wells of several immunoSEQ 96-well plates, and each plate was treated as a replicate. For sorted subsets, 150 to 250 ng of genomic DNA, equivalent to some 33,000 T cell genomes, went into each replicate PCR. Purified libraries were quantified with a Qubit 3.0 fluorometer, sized on a Bioanalyzer 2100, and re-quantified with the KAPA Library Quantification kit. A separate single-read 150-cycle Illumina NextSeq 550 flow cell was used to sequence each immunoSEQ 96-well plate. Turning to the authors' computational methods: The immunoSEQ output contained only junctional sequences without quality scores, so filtering could not match that applied to full-length reads. Sequences were annotated with PyIR, a Python wrapper for IgBLAST v1.9, and V/J genes and CDR3 were assigned using IMGT germline references. Reads were removed for weak V/J assignments (E-value above 1e-6), missing CDR3, stop codons, out-of-frame junctions, or ambiguous translated residues. V3J clonotypes were defined by identical inferred V gene, J gene, and CDR3 amino acid sequence. Percentage overlap between repertoires was calculated by dividing the number of shared unique clonotypes by the size of the smaller repertoire. Three approaches were used to assess repertoire richness: RTK rarefaction, the Chao1 estimator, and Recon v2.1 estimates of unobserved clonotypes. Generation probabilities were computed with OLGA for all TCRbeta clonotypes obtained by the gDNA method from a few donors. Sourced from immuneACCESS, this table was stored by TCRdb with only in-frame sequences that have V and J called. A share of the clones is absent; for the studies checked, an unresolved V gene accounts for under half, and the remainder has no known explanation. From that table come the V and J calls and clone size; the DNA was used to work out D and trimming. The table for this sample lists about 1.5 million clones; around 97% of them were counted only once. The ten largest account for about 1% of the sample.

Per the germline V gene, SQVTM is the CDR1 and ANQGSEA is the CDR2. The junction carries 13 bases between V and J, which are trimmed by 4 bases and 4 bases respectively. The CDR3 measures 13 amino acids from cysteine to phenylalanine. Only the CDR3 portion is preserved as DNA: 39 bases, with reading frame beginning at the first base. The donors were healthy, HIV-negative adults with no recently reported acute infections or vaccinations. Every donor was a Caucasian adult residing in Nashville, Tennessee, USA. Magnetic negative selection was used to enrich CD4+ T cells, after which naive cells were positively selected on CD45RA and the negative fraction became the memory subset. Blood was obtained by leukapheresis, after which PBMCs were separated by Ficoll-Histopaque density gradient centrifugation and cryopreserved in liquid nitrogen vapor phase. Analytical flow cytometry was used to check the purity and quantity of every magnetically sorted T cell population. Each sorted fraction had its genomic DNA isolated and then quantified by UV absorbance on a Nanodrop 2000c.

To note about this clone: Its cognate antigen has yet to be identified. Qualities for individual bases were not recorded, and no much larger clone is one base off.

This chain is built from TRBV29-1 and TRBJ2-5; possibly the D gene is TRBD1, per 6 matching bases. The receptor was derived from a man aged 30 to 45 in good health. The specimen was naive CD4+ T cells sorted from blood. Reading the label with the study, this specimen's cell subset or site is: CD45RA+ positively selected. The nucleotide sequence reads as follows: TGCAGCGTTGTTGGGACATCCAGAGAGACCCAGTACTTC. Translation gives CSVVGTSRETQYF.